The 21 T cell receptor beta chains listed next were all sequenced from one sample in a study of T cells after yellow fever vaccination. MiXCR was run by TCRdb on the 5' RACE reads, yielding one entry per CDR3 protein. The table includes over 250,000 distinct CDR3 sequences, over 3.5% detected once. The input for sequencing was PBMCs, taken 5 days after the yellow fever booster vaccination. All receptors derive from a man younger than 35 who received the YFV17D yellow fever vaccine.

A few counts support this clonotype. As DNA, the CDR3 is TGTGCCAGCAGCCAAGATGGGCGCGGAGCTTTCTTT. Protein sequence: CASSQDGRGAFF. The chain links TRBV4-2 to TRBJ1-1; D unresolved. This CDR3 region has 12 residues. CDR1 and CDR2 from the germline V gene are LGHNA and YNFKEQ. With 0 bases removed from V and 10 bases from J, the gap between germline ends came to 9 bases.

The CDR3 reads CASSELSRARDTQYF. The CDR3 DNA is TGTGCCAGCAGTGAACTATCACGGGCTCGAGATACGCAGTATTTT. This chain uses TRBV6-1 with TRBJ2-3, with D hard to call. The CDR3 spans 15 residues. V was clipped by 2 bases and J by 5 bases, with 14 bases between them. The germline V gene has CDR1 MNHNS and CDR2 SASEGT.

This clonotype occurred a few times. This chain links TRBV6-6 with TRBJ1-6, with D possibly being TRBD1 (5 bases). V was clipped by 2 bases and J by 7 bases, with 9 bases between them. CDR1 is MNHNY, CDR2 SVGAGI, per germline (reference sequence). CDR3 length: 14 residues. This CDR3 reads CASSYEGPNSPLHF. The DNA of the CDR3 is TGTGCCAGCAGTTACGAGGGACCCAATTCACCCCTCCACTTT.

V is TRBV7-9 and J is TRBJ1-2; unclear D gene. The CDR3 spans 15 residues. Trimming removed 4 bases from V and 5 bases from J, with 17 bases in between. Germline-derived CDR1 and CDR2 are SEHNR and FQNEAQ (reference sequence). This CDR3 reads CASSSPFGEIYGYTF. The CDR3 DNA reads TGTGCCAGCAGCTCCCCCTTTGGGGAAATATATGGCTACACCTTC.

The chain recombines TRBV10-3 with TRBJ2-1; no clear D. V lost 8 bases and J lost 4, with 15 bases in between. The CDR3 runs 14 residues. The germline CDR1 and CDR2 sequences are ENHRY and SYGVKD. Here the CDR3 DNA reads TGTGCCATCTCACCCTCGGACGTATACAATGAGCAGTTCTTC. It is translated as CAISPSDVYNEQFF.

This clonotype has only a few counts. The chain is built from TRBV7-9 and TRBJ1-1; D might be TRBD1 (5 bases). This CDR3 has 16 residues. Trimming shortened V by 4 bases and J by 0 bases, and 15 bases separated the two germline ends. The germline V gene encodes CDR1 SEHNR and CDR2 FQNEAQ (reference sequence). The CDR3 loop is CASSSGGGVMNTEAFF. CDR3 sequence (DNA): TGTGCCAGCAGCTCGGGGGGAGGGGTTATGAACACTGAAGCTTTCTTT.

The J gene is TRBJ2-5, the V gene TRBV11-2; maybe TRBD2 (5 bases). This CDR3 is built from 15 residues. The germline V gene has CDR1 SGHAT and CDR2 FQNNGV. The germline V and J ends were trimmed by 6 bases and 1 base, with 15 bases remaining between them. The CDR3 DNA is TGTGCCAGCAGGTTTACAGCGGCGCGCCAAGAGACCCAGTACTTC. It specifies CASRFTAARQETQYF.

The chain carries TRBV5-4 and TRBJ2-3; 7 bases are a match to TRBD1. V lost 4 bases to trimming and J lost 6 bases; unmatched junction nucleotides: 5. Germline V gene sequence: CDR1 SGHNT, CDR2 YYREEE (reference sequence). The CDR3 runs 13 residues. The chain's CDR3 is CASSPDRDDTQYF. Written as DNA, the CDR3 is TGTGCCAGCAGCCCCGACAGGGATGATACGCAGTATTTT.

This clonotype was observed many times. The J gene is TRBJ2-7, the V gene TRBV20-1; D is perhaps TRBD1 (5 bases). Looked up from germline, CDR1 is DFQATT and CDR2 is SNEGSKA (reference sequence). This CDR3 is 13 amino acids long. V lost 5 bases and J lost 7, with 18 bases in between. The DNA of the CDR3 is TGCAGTGCTTCCCTAGGGGTCCTTAGAGAGCAGTACTTC. This translates into CSASLGVLREQYF.

This clonotype was observed many times. The chain couples TRBV27 to TRBJ2-5, with a weak D call TRBD2 (6 bases). CDR1 is MNHEY, CDR2 SMNVEV, per germline (reference sequence). The V end was cut by 7 bases, the J end by 4 bases, with 13 bases between. The CDR3 covers 13 residues. This CDR3 is CASTPGVGETQYF. The CDR3 DNA sequence: TGTGCCAGCACCCCGGGGGTCGGAGAGACCCAGTACTTC.

This sequence joins TRBV5-4 and TRBJ1-2; D is unresolved. CDR3 size: 15 residues. The germline CDR1 and CDR2 sequences are SGHNT and YYREEE (reference sequence). Deletions cut 5 bases from V and 2 bases from J, with 16 bases between. CDR3 residues: CASSSARKPNYGYTF. In DNA, the CDR3 is TGTGCCAGCAGTTCCGCGCGAAAACCCAACTATGGCTACACCTTC.

This clonotype was counted at least ten times. V is TRBV19 and J is TRBJ2-1; 10 bases map to TRBD1. Germline V gene lookup returns CDR1 LNHDA and CDR2 SQIVND (reference sequence). The CDR3 consists of 18 residues. V shed 7 bases, J shed 4 bases, and the junction held 16 bases outside the gene matches. Here the CDR3 reads CASMGIFGTGASYNEQFF. CDR3 sequence (DNA): TGTGCCAGTATGGGAATATTCGGGACAGGGGCGTCATACAATGAGCAGTTCTTC.

Only a few counts were recorded for this clonotype. In nucleotides, the CDR3 is TGCGCCAGCAGCTCCTCGACAGTCTACGAGCAGTACTTC. Encoded protein: CASSSSTVYEQYF. This sequence joins TRBV5-1 and TRBJ2-7, with D maybe TRBD1 (5 bases). CDR1 is SGHRS, CDR2 YFSETQ, per germline. The V end lost 3 bases, the J end lost 3 bases, and 10 bases lay between the germline ends. There are 13 residues in the CDR3.

The J gene is TRBJ2-1, the V gene TRBV6-2 or TRBV6-3; 12 nucleotides agree with TRBD2. The CDR3 consists of 17 residues. CDR1 is MNHEY and CDR2 is SVGEGT in the germline V gene. V dropped 0 bases and J dropped 7; count of bases not matched to a gene: 7. The CDR3 coding sequence is TGTGCCAGCAGTTACTCGTTACTAGCGGGGGGCGGGAATGAGCAGTTCTTC. It specifies CASSYSLLAGGGNEQFF.

This clonotype was seen more than once but under ten times. The rearrangement joins TRBV29-1 to TRBJ2-7, with TRBD2 identical over 7 bases. CDR3 length: 15 amino acids. Germline V lookup: CDR1 SQVTM, CDR2 ANQGSEA. V lost 5 bases and J lost 1; bases outside the gene matches: 11. CDR3: CSVRNLPGGSYEQYF. The CDR3 DNA follows: TGCAGCGTTCGTAACCTCCCGGGGGGATCCTACGAGCAGTACTTC.

This clonotype was seen ten or more times. The V call is TRBV5-6, the J call TRBJ1-1; TRBD1 is a possible D gene (5 bases). Deletions cut 7 bases from V and 1 base from J, with 11 bases between. This CDR3 region has 13 residues. Looked up from germline, CDR1 is SGHDT and CDR2 is YYEEEE. The chain's CDR3 is CASPGTGNTEAFF. DNA for the CDR3: TGTGCCAGCCCTGGGACGGGGAACACTGAAGCTTTCTTT.

This clonotype was found many times. This chain connects TRBV6-2 or TRBV6-3 to TRBJ2-7, with 7 bases lining up with TRBD1. Germline V CDR1 and CDR2: MNHEY, SVGEGT. The CDR3 has 16 amino acids. The ends lost 4 bases at V and 0 bases at J; junction bases unmatched: 9. DNA for the CDR3: TGTGCCAGCAGTTCCACCCGACAGGGTCCCTCCTACGAGCAGTACGTC. It translates to CASSSTRQGPSYEQYV.

The chain joins TRBV12-3 or TRBV12-4 to TRBJ1-1, with 8 bases fitting TRBD1. This CDR3 contains 14 residues. Unmatched junction bases numbered 5, after V lost 3 bases and J lost 5 bases. The CDR3 DNA reads TGTGCCAGCAGTTTTGCAGGGGGCTCTACTGAAGCTTTCTTT. Its protein is CASSFAGGSTEAFF.

This clonotype was recorded once. This chain connects TRBV5-1 to TRBJ2-6; 7 nucleotides agree with TRBD2. J lost 1 base, V lost 7 bases, and 8 bases had no gene match. CDR1 is SGHRS, CDR2 YFSETQ, per germline. This CDR3 comprises 16 residues. CDR3 sequence: CASGGGSQSGANVLTF. CDR3 sequence (DNA): TGCGCCAGCGGGGGGGGTTCCCAGTCTGGGGCCAACGTCCTGACTTTC.

The table lists this clonotype with a few counts. CDR3 coding DNA: TGTGCCAGCAGCCCTTTCCCCAGGGACGACGAGCAGTACGTC. Protein: CASSPFPRDDEQYV. This chain connects TRBV5-6 to TRBJ2-7; possibly TRBD1 or TRBD2 for D (5 bases each). The CDR3 totals 14 residues. Germline CDR1 and CDR2: SGHDT and YYEEEE. Trimming took 4 bases from V and 5 from J, leaving 16 bases between them.

The genes are TRBV27 and TRBJ2-3, with D hard to call. The CDR3 runs to 16 residues. Germline CDR1 MNHEY, CDR2 SMNVEV (reference sequence). With 0 bases removed from V and 2 bases from J, the gap between germline ends came to 12 bases. The CDR3 DNA is TGTGCCAGCAGTTTATCCGTACCCCAGGTCACAGATACGCAGTATTTT. Its translation: CASSLSVPQVTDTQYF.